The rows below give T cell receptor beta chains drawn from one sample of a study of CD8+ T cells in alopecia areata. TCRdb's copy holds only in-frame clones and misses some; the assay was immunoSEQ multiplex PCR. This table has 130,000 to 150,000 clones, around 87% appearing once. The specimen was CD8+ T cells sorted from blood, collected at week 0. The receptors originated from a human donor with alopecia areata. Each CDR3 is given with its conserved first and last residue. A D gene is named only where the DNA matches it firmly. Not every row has a clone size; where given, it reads once, few, many or a size class.

j_gene: TRBJ1-6; v_gene: TRBV30; d_gene: .; abundance: .; CDR3nt: TGTGCCTGGAGTCCGACGGCTGATTCACCCCTCCACTTT; CDR3aa: CAWSPTADSPLHF
j_gene: TRBJ2-3; v_gene: TRBV9; d_gene: .; abundance: .; CDR3nt: TGTGCCAGCGGCGTAGCCGGGAGAGGAGGCACAGATACGCAGTATTTT; CDR3aa: CASGVAGRGGTDTQYF
j_gene: TRBJ2-1; v_gene: TRBV12-5; d_gene: .; abundance: .; CDR3nt: TGTGCTAGTGGTTTGGTACCAAAAATCACTCGGGAGTTCGATGAGCAGTTCTTC; CDR3aa: CASGLVPKITREFDEQFF
j_gene: TRBJ2-5; v_gene: TRBV6-1; d_gene: .; abundance: .; CDR3nt: TGTGCCAGCAGCCCCTTAAGGGGAGGGGGGGAGACCCAGTACTTC; CDR3aa: CASSPLRGGGETQYF
j_gene: TRBJ2-7; v_gene: TRBV19; d_gene: TRBD1; abundance: .; CDR3nt: TGTGCCAGTAGCTACCCGGGACAGAACTACGAGCAGTACTTC; CDR3aa: CASSYPGQNYEQYF
j_gene: TRBJ2-1; v_gene: TRBV27; d_gene: TRBD2; abundance: .; CDR3nt: TGTGCCAGCAGTTTATGGCTAGCGGGAGTCGATGAGCAGTTCTTC; CDR3aa: CASSLWLAGVDEQFF
j_gene: TRBJ2-2; v_gene: TRBV19; d_gene: TRBD1; abundance: .; CDR3nt: TGTGCCAGTATCCCAGGGGGCTGGGCCGGGGAGCTGTTTTTT; CDR3aa: CASIPGGWAGELFF
j_gene: TRBJ2-6; v_gene: TRBV25-1; d_gene: .; abundance: .; CDR3nt: TGTGCCAGCAGTGACACCGACAGCGGGGCCAACGTCCTGACTTTC; CDR3aa: CASSDTDSGANVLTF
j_gene: TRBJ1-1; v_gene: TRBV5-1; d_gene: .; abundance: .; CDR3nt: TGCGCCAGCAGCCTAAGAAGTAAGAACACTGAAGCTTTCTTT; CDR3aa: CASSLRSKNTEAFF
j_gene: TRBJ1-5; v_gene: TRBV7-2; d_gene: TRBD1; abundance: .; CDR3nt: TGTGCCAGCAGCTTAGGAGGACAGGGGTTCAATCAGCCCCAGCATTTT; CDR3aa: CASSLGGQGFNQPQHF
j_gene: TRBJ2-2; v_gene: TRBV6-5; d_gene: .; abundance: .; CDR3nt: TGTGCCAGCAGTTCCGGGGAGCTGTTTTTT; CDR3aa: CASSSGELFF
j_gene: TRBJ2-7; v_gene: TRBV29-1; d_gene: .; abundance: .; CDR3nt: TGCAGCGCGCTGGGGGCCGACGGGGCCTACGAGCAGTACTTC; CDR3aa: CSALGADGAYEQYF
j_gene: TRBJ1-5; v_gene: TRBV30; d_gene: .; abundance: .; CDR3nt: TGTGCCTGGAGTGTCAAGGGCTCGGATTATCAGCCCCAGCATTTT; CDR3aa: CAWSVKGSDYQPQHF
j_gene: TRBJ2-5; v_gene: TRBV4-1; d_gene: .; abundance: .; CDR3nt: TGCGCCAGCAGCAGCGCCGGGACACACCAAGAGACCCAGTACTTC; CDR3aa: CASSSAGTHQETQYF
j_gene: TRBJ2-7; v_gene: TRBV29-1; d_gene: .; abundance: .; CDR3nt: TGCAGCGTTACGGCGAGTTACGAGCAGTACTTC; CDR3aa: CSVTASYEQYF
j_gene: TRBJ2-7; v_gene: TRBV11-1; d_gene: TRBD1; abundance: .; CDR3nt: TGTGCCAGCACGGGACAGTCAACCTACGAGCAGTACTTC; CDR3aa: CASTGQSTYEQYF
j_gene: TRBJ2-1; v_gene: TRBV30; d_gene: .; abundance: .; CDR3nt: TGTGCCTGGAGTGTACGGCATAGCAGCTCCTACAATGAGCAGTTCTTC; CDR3aa: CAWSVRHSSSYNEQFF
j_gene: TRBJ2-7; v_gene: TRBV29-1; d_gene: .; abundance: .; CDR3nt: TGCAGCTCTTCAGGGCAGGAAGTATCCTACGAGCAGTACTTC; CDR3aa: CSSSGQEVSYEQYF
j_gene: TRBJ2-7; v_gene: TRBV29-1; d_gene: .; abundance: .; CDR3nt: TGCAGCGTTGTGCTCCCCGACAGGAGATACGAGCAGTACTTC; CDR3aa: CSVVLPDRRYEQYF
j_gene: TRBJ2-7; v_gene: TRBV6-1; d_gene: TRBD2; abundance: few; CDR3nt: TGTGCCAGCAGTGAAGAAAGCGGGAGCTCCTACGAGCAGTACTTC; CDR3aa: CASSEESGSSYEQYF
j_gene: TRBJ2-7; v_gene: TRBV10-2; d_gene: TRBD1; abundance: few; CDR3nt: TGCGCCAGCAGTGCCTTACAGGGGGCTAACGAGCAGTACTTC; CDR3aa: CASSALQGANEQYF
j_gene: TRBJ2-1; v_gene: TRBV11-2; d_gene: TRBD2; abundance: .; CDR3nt: TGTGCCAGCAGTCAAGTTACTAGCGGGAGTGGCGATGAGCAGTTCTTC; CDR3aa: CASSQVTSGSGDEQFF
j_gene: TRBJ2-2; v_gene: TRBV6-1; d_gene: .; abundance: .; CDR3nt: TGTGCCAGCAGGGGGATACCTCACCGGGAGCTGTTTTTT; CDR3aa: CASRGIPHRELFF
j_gene: TRBJ1-4; v_gene: TRBV27; d_gene: .; abundance: .; CDR3nt: TGTGCCAGCAGTTTAGGTGAAAAACTGTTTTTT; CDR3aa: CASSLGEKLFF
j_gene: TRBJ1-1; v_gene: TRBV6-6; d_gene: .; abundance: .; CDR3nt: TGTGCCAGCAGTTACCCAATGGGGGTAGGGAACACTGAAGCTTTCTTT; CDR3aa: CASSYPMGVGNTEAFF
j_gene: TRBJ2-5; v_gene: TRBV6-5; d_gene: TRBD1; abundance: .; CDR3nt: TGTGCCAGCAGTTACTCGACAGGGGGCGAGGAGACCCAGTACTTC; CDR3aa: CASSYSTGGEETQYF
j_gene: TRBJ2-3; v_gene: TRBV5-4; d_gene: .; abundance: .; CDR3nt: TGTGCCAGCAGCTTGGAAGGGGTTAGCACAGATACGCAGTATTTT; CDR3aa: CASSLEGVSTDTQYF
j_gene: TRBJ2-7; v_gene: TRBV7-9; d_gene: TRBD1; abundance: .; CDR3nt: TGTGCCAGCAGCACCGACAGGGTCTCCTACGAGCAGTACTTC; CDR3aa: CASSTDRVSYEQYF
j_gene: TRBJ2-3; v_gene: TRBV27; d_gene: .; abundance: few; CDR3nt: TGTGCCAGCAGTTTACCGGACAGCACAGATACGCAGTATTTT; CDR3aa: CASSLPDSTDTQYF
j_gene: TRBJ2-7; v_gene: TRBV6-1; d_gene: .; abundance: .; CDR3nt: TGTGCCACAACCCCGGTAGCAGGACCCTACGAGCAGTACTTC; CDR3aa: CATTPVAGPYEQYF
j_gene: TRBJ2-7; v_gene: TRBV5-1; d_gene: .; abundance: .; CDR3nt: TGCGCCAGCGGACAGGGGGAGCGGGAGGCCGACGAGCAGTACTTC; CDR3aa: CASGQGEREADEQYF
j_gene: TRBJ2-1; v_gene: TRBV9; d_gene: TRBD2; abundance: .; CDR3nt: TGTGCCAGCAGCGTAGGGACTAGCGGGAGTATCGGGCAGTTCTTC; CDR3aa: CASSVGTSGSIGQFF
j_gene: TRBJ2-7; v_gene: TRBV30; d_gene: TRBD2; abundance: .; CDR3nt: TGTGCCTGGAGTCCCGGGACTAGCGGCTTCGGGCAGTACTTC; CDR3aa: CAWSPGTSGFGQYF
j_gene: TRBJ2-2; v_gene: TRBV7-9; d_gene: TRBD2; abundance: .; CDR3nt: TGTGCCAGCAGCCTCGGGACTAGCGGCACCGGGGAGCTGTTTTTT; CDR3aa: CASSLGTSGTGELFF
j_gene: TRBJ1-5; v_gene: TRBV27; d_gene: .; abundance: .; CDR3nt: TGTGCCAGCAGCCTTGTAGGGAAGGGCCAGCCCCAGCATTTT; CDR3aa: CASSLVGKGQPQHF
j_gene: TRBJ2-3; v_gene: TRBV29-1; d_gene: TRBD2; abundance: .; CDR3nt: TGCAGCGTGGGAGGGAGCCGGGACCAGGAGCTTAGGGCAGATACGCAGTATTTT; CDR3aa: CSVGGSRDQELRADTQYF
j_gene: TRBJ1-3; v_gene: TRBV29-1; d_gene: .; abundance: .; CDR3nt: TGCAGCGTTGAGAGGTCGGGCAGTCCCCCGGGTATAGCCATATATTTT; CDR3aa: CSVERSGSPPGIAIYF
j_gene: TRBJ2-3; v_gene: TRBV11-1; d_gene: .; abundance: .; CDR3nt: TGTGCCAGCAGCTTAGATTGGGAGGCAGATACGCAGTATTTT; CDR3aa: CASSLDWEADTQYF
j_gene: TRBJ2-7; v_gene: TRBV29-1; d_gene: .; abundance: .; CDR3nt: TGCAGCGTTGAAACGGGGGACTCGGCCTACGAGCAGTACTTC; CDR3aa: CSVETGDSAYEQYF
j_gene: TRBJ2-7; v_gene: TRBV27; d_gene: .; abundance: once; CDR3nt: TGTGCCAGCTCCCTCAGTGGAGCCGGTTACGAGCAGTACTTC; CDR3aa: CASSLSGAGYEQYF
j_gene: TRBJ2-3; v_gene: TRBV5-1; d_gene: .; abundance: .; CDR3nt: TGCGCCAGCAGCTTTACTGCAGGGGATAGGACAGATACGCAGTATTTT; CDR3aa: CASSFTAGDRTDTQYF
j_gene: TRBJ2-7; v_gene: TRBV9; d_gene: .; abundance: .; CDR3nt: TGTGCCAGCAGCCCGGGCAGCGACTACGAGCAGTACTTC; CDR3aa: CASSPGSDYEQYF
j_gene: TRBJ2-7; v_gene: TRBV7-2; d_gene: TRBD2; abundance: .; CDR3nt: TGTGCCAGCAGCTTAACATCGGGACTAGCGGACGAGCAGTACTTC; CDR3aa: CASSLTSGLADEQYF
j_gene: TRBJ1-4; v_gene: TRBV29-1; d_gene: .; abundance: .; CDR3nt: TGCAGCGTTGAAGGGGGGATGAATGAAAAACTGTTTTTT; CDR3aa: CSVEGGMNEKLFF
j_gene: TRBJ2-1; v_gene: TRBV4-1; d_gene: .; abundance: .; CDR3nt: TGCGCCAGCAGCCCCTTAGGGCTGAGCTCCTACAATGAGCAGTTCTTC; CDR3aa: CASSPLGLSSYNEQFF
j_gene: TRBJ2-7; v_gene: TRBV30; d_gene: TRBD1; abundance: .; CDR3nt: TGTGCCTGGAGCGGTTCAAGGACAGGCCTGGACTACGAGCAGTACTTC; CDR3aa: CAWSGSRTGLDYEQYF
j_gene: TRBJ2-1; v_gene: TRBV30; d_gene: .; abundance: .; CDR3nt: TGTGCCTGGACGGGCGGGACGACCGCTTTCAATGAGCAGTTCTTC; CDR3aa: CAWTGGTTAFNEQFF
j_gene: TRBJ2-7; v_gene: TRBV25-1; d_gene: .; abundance: .; CDR3nt: TGTGCCAGCAGTGAATGGGGGCACGAGCAGTACTTC; CDR3aa: CASSEWGHEQYF
j_gene: TRBJ2-3; v_gene: TRBV14; d_gene: TRBD1; abundance: .; CDR3nt: TGTGCCAGCAGCCAAGTCATAGGGGGCGCAGATACGCAGTATTTT; CDR3aa: CASSQVIGGADTQYF
j_gene: TRBJ2-7; v_gene: TRBV2; d_gene: .; abundance: .; CDR3nt: TGTGCCAACACAATAGCGGACTCCTACGAGCAGTACTTC; CDR3aa: CANTIADSYEQYF
j_gene: TRBJ2-7; v_gene: TRBV5-6; d_gene: .; abundance: .; CDR3nt: TGTGCCAGCAGCTTATCCCTATCCGAGCAGTACTTC; CDR3aa: CASSLSLSEQYF
j_gene: TRBJ1-4; v_gene: TRBV7-9; d_gene: .; abundance: few; CDR3nt: TGTGCCAGCAGCGCTTCGGGTCCTTCTAATGAAAAACTGTTTTTT; CDR3aa: CASSASGPSNEKLFF
j_gene: TRBJ2-2; v_gene: TRBV9; d_gene: TRBD2; abundance: .; CDR3nt: TGTGCCAGCAGCGCGGCTAGCGGGAGGACGAACACCGGGGAGCTGTTTTTT; CDR3aa: CASSAASGRTNTGELFF
j_gene: TRBJ2-3; v_gene: TRBV15; d_gene: TRBD1; abundance: .; CDR3nt: TGTGCCACCAGCAGCTACAGGGGTGCAGATACGCAGTATTTT; CDR3aa: CATSSYRGADTQYF
j_gene: TRBJ2-7; v_gene: TRBV4-1; d_gene: TRBD1; abundance: .; CDR3nt: TGCGCCAGCAGCCAATGGACAGGGGACTACGAGCAGTACTTC; CDR3aa: CASSQWTGDYEQYF